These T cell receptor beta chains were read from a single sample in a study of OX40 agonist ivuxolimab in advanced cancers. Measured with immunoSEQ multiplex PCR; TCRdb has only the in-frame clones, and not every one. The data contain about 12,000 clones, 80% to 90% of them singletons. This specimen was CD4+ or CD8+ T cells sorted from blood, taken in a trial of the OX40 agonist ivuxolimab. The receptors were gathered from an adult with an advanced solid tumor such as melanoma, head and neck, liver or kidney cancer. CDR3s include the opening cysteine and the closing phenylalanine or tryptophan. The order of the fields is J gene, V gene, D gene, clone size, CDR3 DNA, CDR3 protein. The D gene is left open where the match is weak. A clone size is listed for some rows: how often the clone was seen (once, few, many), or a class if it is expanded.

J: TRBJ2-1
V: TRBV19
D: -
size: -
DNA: TGTGCCAGTAGTATAGACCCCTACAATGAGCAGTTCTTC
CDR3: CASSIDPYNEQFF

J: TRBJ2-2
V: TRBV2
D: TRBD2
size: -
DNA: TGTGCCAGCCGATGGACTAGCGGGAAAAACACCGGGGAGCTGTTTTTT
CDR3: CASRWTSGKNTGELFF

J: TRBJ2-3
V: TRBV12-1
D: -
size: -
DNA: TGTGCCAGCAGCTTTGAGGGCACAGATACGCAGTATTTT
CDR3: CASSFEGTDTQYF

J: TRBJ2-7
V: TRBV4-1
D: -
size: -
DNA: TGCGCCAGCAGCCAAGAAATCAGCTACGAGCAGTACTTC
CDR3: CASSQEISYEQYF

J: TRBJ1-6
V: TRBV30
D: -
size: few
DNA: TGTGCCTGGAGTGTAGGAGCCGGGTTCCCCCTCCACTTT
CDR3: CAWSVGAGFPLHF

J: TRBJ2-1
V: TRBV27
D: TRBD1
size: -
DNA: TGTGCCAGCAGTTTATCGAACAGGGGGCTCTACAATGAGCAGTTCTTC
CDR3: CASSLSNRGLYNEQFF

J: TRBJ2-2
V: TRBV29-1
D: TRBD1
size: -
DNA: TGCAGCGTCGACAGGGGGGGTGCCGGGGAGCTGTTTTTT
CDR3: CSVDRGGAGELFF

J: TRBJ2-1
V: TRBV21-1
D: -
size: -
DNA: TGTGCCAGCAGCAAAGCGGACGGATTCTCCTACAATGAGCAGTTCTTC
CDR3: CASSKADGFSYNEQFF

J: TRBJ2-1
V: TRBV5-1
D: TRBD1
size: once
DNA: TGCGCCAGCGGGAGAGGACAGGGGGAAAACAATGAGCAGTTCTTC
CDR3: CASGRGQGENNEQFF

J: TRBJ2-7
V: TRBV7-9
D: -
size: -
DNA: TGTGCCAGCAGCTCCCCCGGGGGCGGGGCGGGGGTACTAGTCGAGCAGTACTTC
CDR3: CASSSPGGGAGVLVEQYF

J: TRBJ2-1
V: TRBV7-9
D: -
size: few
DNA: TGTGCCAGCAGCGTTAGTGTACGGGACCACAATGAGCAGTTCTTC
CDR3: CASSVSVRDHNEQFF

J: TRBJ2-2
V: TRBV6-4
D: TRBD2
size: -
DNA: TGTGCCATCGAAACTAGCGGGAGGGCCCCAGGGGAGCTGTTTTTT
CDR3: CAIETSGRAPGELFF

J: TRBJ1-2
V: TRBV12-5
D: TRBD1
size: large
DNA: TGTGCTAGTGGTCCCCCCTCAGGGACAGGGGTTCGAGGCTACACCTTC
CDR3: CASGPPSGTGVRGYTF

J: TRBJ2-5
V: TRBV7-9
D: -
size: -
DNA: TGTGCCAGCAGCCCCCCCGTCCACCGGGCGGAGACCCAGTACTTC
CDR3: CASSPPVHRAETQYF

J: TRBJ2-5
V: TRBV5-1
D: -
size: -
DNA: TGCGCCAGCAGCACGGGAGAGTTGACCCAGTACTTC
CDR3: CASSTGELTQYF

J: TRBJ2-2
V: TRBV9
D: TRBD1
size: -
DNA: TGTGCCAGCAGCGGGGACAGGGGCGCGAACACCGGGGAGCTGTTTTTT
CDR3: CASSGDRGANTGELFF

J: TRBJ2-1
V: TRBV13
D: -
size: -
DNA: TGTGCCAGCAGCTTAGGCGGGGGGCCCCGATACAATGAGCAGTTCTTC
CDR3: CASSLGGGPRYNEQFF

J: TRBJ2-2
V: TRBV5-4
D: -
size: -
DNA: TGTGCCAGCAGCCTGTCCGGCACCGGGGAGCTGTTTTTT
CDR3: CASSLSGTGELFF

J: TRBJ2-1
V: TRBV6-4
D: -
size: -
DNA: TGTGCCAGCAGTGTCGACGAATACAATGAGCAGTTCTTC
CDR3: CASSVDEYNEQFF

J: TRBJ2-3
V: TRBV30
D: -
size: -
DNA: TGTGCCTGGAGTACACCTACCCAAATCACAGATACGCAGTATTTT
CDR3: CAWSTPTQITDTQYF

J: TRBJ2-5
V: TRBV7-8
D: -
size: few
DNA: TGTGCCAGCAGCTTAGAACATGGGGAGACCCAGTACTTC
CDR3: CASSLEHGETQYF

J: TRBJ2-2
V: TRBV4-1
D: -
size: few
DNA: TGCGCCAGCAGCCGGATTCGAGGGGCCGGGGAGCTGTTTTTT
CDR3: CASSRIRGAGELFF

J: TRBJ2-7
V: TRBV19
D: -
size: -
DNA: TGTGCCAGTAGTATCGGGACGACCTACGAGCAGTACTTC
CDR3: CASSIGTTYEQYF

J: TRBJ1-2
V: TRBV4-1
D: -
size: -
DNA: TGCGCCAGCAGCCAAGACGCGGGGGGCGATTATGGCTACACCTTC
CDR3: CASSQDAGGDYGYTF

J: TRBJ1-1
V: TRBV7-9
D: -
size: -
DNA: TGTGCCAGCAGCGGCTACAGAGGCGGGAACACTGAAGCTTTCTTT
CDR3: CASSGYRGGNTEAFF

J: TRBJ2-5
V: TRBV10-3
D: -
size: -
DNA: TGTGCCATCAGACAGAGTCCCCAGGAGACCCAGTACTTC
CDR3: CAIRQSPQETQYF

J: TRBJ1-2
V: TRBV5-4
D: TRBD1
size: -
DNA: TGTGCCAGCAGCTCCGGGACAGGGGCCGAAGCTAACTATGGCTACACCTTC
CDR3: CASSSGTGAEANYGYTF

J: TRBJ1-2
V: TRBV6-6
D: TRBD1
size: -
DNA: TGTGCCAGCTCGGCGGGACAGATCTATGGCTACACCTTC
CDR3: CASSAGQIYGYTF

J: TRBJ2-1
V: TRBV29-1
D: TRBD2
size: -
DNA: TGCAGCGTTGTGGGACTAGCGGGACAGAGCTCCTACAATGAGCAGTTCTTC
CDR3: CSVVGLAGQSSYNEQFF

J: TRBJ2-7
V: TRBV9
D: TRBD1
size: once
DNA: TGTGCCAGCAGCGTATATCCACAGGGGGCCTACGAGCAGTACTTC
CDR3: CASSVYPQGAYEQYF

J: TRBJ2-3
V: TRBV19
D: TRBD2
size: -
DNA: TGTGCCAGTAGTATAGGGGGCGGGAGCTCAGATACGCAGTATTTT
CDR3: CASSIGGGSSDTQYF

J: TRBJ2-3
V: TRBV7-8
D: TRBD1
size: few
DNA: TGTGCCAGCAGTTGGCTCGACAGGGGGCAAGCAGATACGCAGTATTTT
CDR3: CASSWLDRGQADTQYF

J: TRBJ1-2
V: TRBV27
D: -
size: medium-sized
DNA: TGTGCCAGCAGCCGCATCGATCCTAACTATGGCTACACCTTC
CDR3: CASSRIDPNYGYTF

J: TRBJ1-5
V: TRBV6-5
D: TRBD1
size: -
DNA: TGTGCCAGCGGGACAGGGGCTGGGCCCCAGCATTTT
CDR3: CASGTGAGPQHF

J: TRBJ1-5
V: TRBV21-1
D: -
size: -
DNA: TGTGCCAGCAGCAAAAGGGGACATTCAAATCAGCCCCAGCATTTT
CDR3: CASSKRGHSNQPQHF